Below, 3 T cell receptor beta chains from the same sample are listed, as sequenced in a study of blood T cell repertoires in COVID-19. The method was immunoSEQ multiplex PCR; TCRdb's version includes in-frame clones alone and lacks a portion of them. Among hundreds of thousands of clones listed, around four fifths were seen once. Specimen: peripheral blood. These receptors came from a man in his thirties or forties with active or convalescent COVID-19.

In this sample, this clone turned up once. The rearrangement joins TRBV5-1 to TRBJ2-3; 8 bases are a match to TRBD1. Trimming at V came to 4 bases and at J to 0 bases, leaving 13 bases not matched to a gene. Germline values: CDR1 SGHRS, CDR2 YFSETQ. The CDR3 is made up of 18 amino acids. The CDR3 coding sequence is TGCGCCAGCAGCGTAGGACAGGGTGCTGGGGGTAGCACAGATACGCAGTATTTT. It is translated as CASSVGQGAGGSTDTQYF.

This sequence joins TRBV6-5 and TRBJ2-1, with TRBD1 matching 9 bases. This CDR3 region has 14 residues. J gave up 6 bases and V 5 bases, and 5 bases lay outside the gene matches. The V gene's germline CDR1 is MNHEY and CDR2 SVGAGI. The CDR3 bases are TGTGCCAGCAGTACAGGGGGCGCCGTCAATGAGCAGTTCTTC. As protein: CASSTGGAVNEQFF.

The rearrangement links TRBV19 to TRBJ1-5; 10 bases map to TRBD1. Trimming removed 3 bases from V and 6 bases from J; junction bases left unmatched: 5. CDR1 and CDR2 (germline): LNHDA, SQIVND (reference sequence). This CDR3 has 15 residues. In DNA form, the CDR3 reads TGTGCCAGTAGTATTGGTGGACAGGGGGGTCAGCCCCAGCATTTT. Encoded protein: CASSIGGQGGQPQHF.